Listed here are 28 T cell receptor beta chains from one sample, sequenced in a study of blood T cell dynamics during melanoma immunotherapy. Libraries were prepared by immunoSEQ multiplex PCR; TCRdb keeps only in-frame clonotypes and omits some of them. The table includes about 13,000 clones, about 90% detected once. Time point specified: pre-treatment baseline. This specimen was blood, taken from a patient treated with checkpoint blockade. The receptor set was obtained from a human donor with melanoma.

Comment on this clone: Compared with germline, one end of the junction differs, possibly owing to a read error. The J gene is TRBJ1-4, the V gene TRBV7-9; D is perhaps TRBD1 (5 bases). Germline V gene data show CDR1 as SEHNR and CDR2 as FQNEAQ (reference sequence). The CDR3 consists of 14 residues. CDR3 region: CASSFRDGNEKPFF. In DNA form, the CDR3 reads TGTGCCAGCAGCTTCCGGGACGGTAATGAAAAACCGTTTTTT.

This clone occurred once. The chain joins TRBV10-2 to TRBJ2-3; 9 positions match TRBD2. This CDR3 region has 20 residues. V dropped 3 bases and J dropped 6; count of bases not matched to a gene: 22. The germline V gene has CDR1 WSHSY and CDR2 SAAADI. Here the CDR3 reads CASSDLAGEGTFVRVDTQYF. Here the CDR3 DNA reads TGCGCCAGCAGTGACTTAGCGGGAGAGGGGACGTTTGTTCGAGTTGATACGCAGTATTTT.

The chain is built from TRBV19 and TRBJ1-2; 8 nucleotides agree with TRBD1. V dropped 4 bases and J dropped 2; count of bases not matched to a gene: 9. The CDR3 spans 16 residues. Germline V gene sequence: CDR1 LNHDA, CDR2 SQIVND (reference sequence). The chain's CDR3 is CASSKSPGGANYGYTF. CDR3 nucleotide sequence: TGTGCCAGTAGTAAAAGCCCAGGGGGCGCCAACTATGGCTACACCTTC.

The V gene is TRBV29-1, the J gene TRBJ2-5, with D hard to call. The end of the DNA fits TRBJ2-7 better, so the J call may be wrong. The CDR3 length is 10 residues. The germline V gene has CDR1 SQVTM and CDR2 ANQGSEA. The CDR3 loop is CSVEGNEQYF. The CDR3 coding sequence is TGCAGCGTTGAAGGAAACGAGCAGTACTTC.

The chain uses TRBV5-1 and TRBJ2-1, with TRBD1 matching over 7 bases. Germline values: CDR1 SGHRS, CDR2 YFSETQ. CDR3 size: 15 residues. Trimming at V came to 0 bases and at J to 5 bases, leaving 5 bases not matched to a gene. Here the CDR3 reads CASSLAGTANNEQFF. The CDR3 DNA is TGCGCCAGCAGCTTGGCCGGGACAGCCAACAATGAGCAGTTCTTC.

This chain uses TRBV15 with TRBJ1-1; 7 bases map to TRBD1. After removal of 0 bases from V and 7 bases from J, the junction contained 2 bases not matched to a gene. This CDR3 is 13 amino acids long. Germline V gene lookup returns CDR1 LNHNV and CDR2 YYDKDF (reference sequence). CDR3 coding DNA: TGTGCCACCAGCAGAGAACAGGGGCGTGAAGCTTTCTTT. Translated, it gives CATSREQGREAFF.

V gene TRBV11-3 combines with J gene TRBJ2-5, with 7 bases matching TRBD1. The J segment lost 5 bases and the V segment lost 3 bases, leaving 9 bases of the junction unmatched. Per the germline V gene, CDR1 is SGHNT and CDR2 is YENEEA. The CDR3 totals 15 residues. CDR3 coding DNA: TGTGCCAGCAGCTTCTCGGGGACAGTGGGGGAGACCCAGTACTTC. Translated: CASSFSGTVGETQYF. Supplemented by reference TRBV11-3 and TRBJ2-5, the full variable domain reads EAGVVQSPRYKIIEKKQPVAFWCNPISGHNTLYWYLQNLGQGPELLIRYENEEAVDDSQLPKDRFSAERLKGVDSTLKIQPAELGDSAVYLCASSFSGTVGETQYFGPGTRLLVL.

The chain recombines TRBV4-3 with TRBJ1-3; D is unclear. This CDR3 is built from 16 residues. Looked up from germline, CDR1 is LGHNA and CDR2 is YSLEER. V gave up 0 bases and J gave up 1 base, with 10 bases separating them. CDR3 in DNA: TGCGCCAGCAGCCAAGATAGCGGGCAGTCTGGAAACACCATATATTTT. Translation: CASSQDSGQSGNTIYF.

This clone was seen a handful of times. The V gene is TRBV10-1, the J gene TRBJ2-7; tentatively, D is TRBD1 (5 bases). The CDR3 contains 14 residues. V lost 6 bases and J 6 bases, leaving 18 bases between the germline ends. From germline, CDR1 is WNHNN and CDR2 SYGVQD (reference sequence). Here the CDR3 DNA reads TGCGCCAGCAGGGGGCGACAGCGAGGATGCGAGCAGTACTTC. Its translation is CASRGRQRGCEQYF.

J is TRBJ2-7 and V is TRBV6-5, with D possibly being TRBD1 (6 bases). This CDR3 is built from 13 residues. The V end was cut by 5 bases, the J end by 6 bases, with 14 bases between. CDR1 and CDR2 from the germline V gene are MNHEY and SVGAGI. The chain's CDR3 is CASSPDRLVEQYF. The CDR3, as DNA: TGTGCCAGCAGTCCTGACAGGTTGGTCGAGCAGTACTTC.

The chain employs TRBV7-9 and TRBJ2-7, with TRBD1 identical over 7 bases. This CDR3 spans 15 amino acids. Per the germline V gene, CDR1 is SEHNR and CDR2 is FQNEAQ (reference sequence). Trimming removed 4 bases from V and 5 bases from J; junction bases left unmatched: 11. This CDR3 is CASSSSGQGVNEQYF. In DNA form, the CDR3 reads TGTGCCAGCAGCTCCTCGGGGCAGGGGGTGAACGAGCAGTACTTC.

CDR3 bases: TGTGCCACCGGACAGTCCCTTTTGACACCCCTCCACTTT. Encoded protein: CATGQSLLTPLHF. The chain uses TRBV6-1 and TRBJ1-6, with D tentatively TRBD1 (6 bases). With 10 bases removed from V and 11 bases from J, the gap between germline ends came to 18 bases. Germline CDR1 MNHNS, CDR2 SASEGT. The CDR3 contains 13 residues.

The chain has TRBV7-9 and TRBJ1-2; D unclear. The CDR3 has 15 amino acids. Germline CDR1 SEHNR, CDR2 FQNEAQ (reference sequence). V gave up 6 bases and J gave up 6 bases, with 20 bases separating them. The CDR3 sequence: CASRPTPTGNNGYTF. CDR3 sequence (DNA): TGTGCCAGCAGACCAACACCAACGGGGAATAATGGCTACACCTTC.

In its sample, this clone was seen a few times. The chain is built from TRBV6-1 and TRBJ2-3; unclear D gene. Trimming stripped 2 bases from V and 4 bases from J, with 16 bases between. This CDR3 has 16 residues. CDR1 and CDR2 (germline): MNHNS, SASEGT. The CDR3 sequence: CASSEPTVPAADTQYF. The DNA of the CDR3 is TGTGCCAGCAGTGAACCGACCGTACCAGCCGCAGATACGCAGTATTTT.

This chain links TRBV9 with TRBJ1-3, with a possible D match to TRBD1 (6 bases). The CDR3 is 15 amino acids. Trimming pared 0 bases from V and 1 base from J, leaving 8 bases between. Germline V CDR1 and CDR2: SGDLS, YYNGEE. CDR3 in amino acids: CASSVVGGSGNTIYF. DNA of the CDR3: TGTGCCAGCAGCGTAGTAGGGGGTTCTGGAAACACCATATATTTT.

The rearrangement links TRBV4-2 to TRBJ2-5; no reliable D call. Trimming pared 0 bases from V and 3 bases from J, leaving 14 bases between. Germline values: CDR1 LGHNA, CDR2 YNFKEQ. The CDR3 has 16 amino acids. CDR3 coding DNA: TGTGCCAGCAGCCAAGACCCTCTACGGCCCAAAGAGACCCAGTACTTC. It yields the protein CASSQDPLRPKETQYF.

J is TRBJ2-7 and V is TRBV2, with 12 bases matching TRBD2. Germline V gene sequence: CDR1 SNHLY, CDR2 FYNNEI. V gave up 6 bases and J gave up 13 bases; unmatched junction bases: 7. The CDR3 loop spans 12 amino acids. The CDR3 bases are TGTGCCAGCAGAGCCACTAGCGGGAGGACTTACTTC. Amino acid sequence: CASRATSGRTYF.

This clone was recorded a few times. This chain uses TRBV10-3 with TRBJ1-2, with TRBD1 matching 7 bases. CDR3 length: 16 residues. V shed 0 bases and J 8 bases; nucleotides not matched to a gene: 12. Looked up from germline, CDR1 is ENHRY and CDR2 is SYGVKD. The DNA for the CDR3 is TGTGCCATCAGTGAGTCGTCTCAACAGGGGACCCGGGGCTACACCTTC. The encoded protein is CAISESSQQGTRGYTF.

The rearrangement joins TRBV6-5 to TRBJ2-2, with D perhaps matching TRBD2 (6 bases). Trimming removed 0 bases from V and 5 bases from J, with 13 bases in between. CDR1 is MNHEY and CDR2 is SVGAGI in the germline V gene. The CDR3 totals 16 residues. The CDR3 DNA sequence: TGTGCCAGCAGTTACTCGGTTGGGGGGAGAACCGGGGAGCTGTTTTTT. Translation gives CASSYSVGGRTGELFF.

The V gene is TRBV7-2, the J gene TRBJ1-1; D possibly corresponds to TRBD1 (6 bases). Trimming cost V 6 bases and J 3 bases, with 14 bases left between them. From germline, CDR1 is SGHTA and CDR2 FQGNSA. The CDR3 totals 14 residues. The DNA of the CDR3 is TGTGCCAGCAGTCTAACACAGGGATACACTGAAGCTTTCTTT. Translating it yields CASSLTQGYTEAFF.

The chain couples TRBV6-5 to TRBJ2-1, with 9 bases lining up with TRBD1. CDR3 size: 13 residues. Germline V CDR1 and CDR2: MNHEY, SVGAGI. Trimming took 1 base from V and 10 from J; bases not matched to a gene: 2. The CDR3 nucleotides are TGTGCCAGCAGTTACTTGACAGGGGGAGAGCAGTTCTTC. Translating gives CASSYLTGGEQFF.

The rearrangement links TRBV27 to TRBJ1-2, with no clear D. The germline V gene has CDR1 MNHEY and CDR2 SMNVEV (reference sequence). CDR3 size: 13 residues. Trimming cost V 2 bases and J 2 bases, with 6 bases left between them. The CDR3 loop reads CASSLDLNYGYTF. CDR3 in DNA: TGTGCCAGCAGTTTAGACCTGAACTATGGCTACACCTTC.

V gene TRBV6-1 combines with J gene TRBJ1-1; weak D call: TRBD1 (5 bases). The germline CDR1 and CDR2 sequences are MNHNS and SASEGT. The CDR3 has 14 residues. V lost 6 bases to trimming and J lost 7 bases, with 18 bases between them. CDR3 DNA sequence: TGTGCCAGCAGCAGATACCGGGACGGCATTGAAGCTTTCTTT. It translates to CASSRYRDGIEAFF.

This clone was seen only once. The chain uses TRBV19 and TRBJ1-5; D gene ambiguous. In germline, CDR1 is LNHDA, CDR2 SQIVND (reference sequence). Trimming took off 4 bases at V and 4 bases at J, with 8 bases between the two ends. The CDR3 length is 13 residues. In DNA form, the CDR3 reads TGTGCCAGTAGTACCGCCTTTAATCAGCCCCAGCATTTT. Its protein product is CASSTAFNQPQHF.

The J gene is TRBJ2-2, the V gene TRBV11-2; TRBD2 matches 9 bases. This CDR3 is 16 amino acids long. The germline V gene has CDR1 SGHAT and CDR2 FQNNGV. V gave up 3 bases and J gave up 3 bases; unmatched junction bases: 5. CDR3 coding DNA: TGTGCCAGCAGCTTTTCCGCGGGAGGGTACACCGGGGAGCTGTTTTTT. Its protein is CASSFSAGGYTGELFF. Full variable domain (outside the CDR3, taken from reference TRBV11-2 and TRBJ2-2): EAGVAQSPRYKIIEKRQSVAFWCNPISGHATLYWYQQILGQGPKLLIQFQNNGVVDDSQLPKDRFSAERLKGVDSTLKIQPAKLEDSAVYLCASSFSAGGYTGELFFGEGSRLTVL.

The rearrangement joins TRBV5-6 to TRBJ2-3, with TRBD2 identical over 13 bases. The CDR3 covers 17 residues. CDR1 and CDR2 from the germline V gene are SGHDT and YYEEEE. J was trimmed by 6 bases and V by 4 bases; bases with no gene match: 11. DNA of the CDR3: TGTGCCAGCAGCAACCCTGGACTAGCGGGAGCTAGGGATACGCAGTATTTT. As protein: CASSNPGLAGARDTQYF.

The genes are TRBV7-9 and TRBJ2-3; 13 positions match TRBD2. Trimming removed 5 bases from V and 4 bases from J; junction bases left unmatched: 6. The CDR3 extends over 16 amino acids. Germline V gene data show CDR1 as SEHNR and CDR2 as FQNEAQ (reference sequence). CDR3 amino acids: CASSPGTSGNSDTQYF. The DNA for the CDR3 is TGTGCCAGCAGCCCGGGGACTAGCGGGAATTCAGATACGCAGTATTTT.

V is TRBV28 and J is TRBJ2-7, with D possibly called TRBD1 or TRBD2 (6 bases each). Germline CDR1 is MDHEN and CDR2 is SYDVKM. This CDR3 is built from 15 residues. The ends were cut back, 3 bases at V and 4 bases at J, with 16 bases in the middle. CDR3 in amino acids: CASSFARTGTYEQYF. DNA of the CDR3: TGTGCCAGCAGTTTCGCCCGAACAGGGACTTACGAGCAGTACTTC. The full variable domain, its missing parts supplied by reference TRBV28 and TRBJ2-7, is DVKVTQSSRYLVKRTGEKVFLECVQDMDHENMFWYRQDPGLGLRLIYFSYDVKMKEKGDIPEGYSVSREKKERFSLILESASTNQTSMYLCASSFARTGTYEQYFGPGTRLTVT.